The clone carrying this T cell receptor beta chain is a singleton in its sample. This sample is drawn from a study of T cell responses to AZD1222 COVID-19 vaccine. The germline V and J ends were trimmed by 6 bases and 2 bases, with 16 bases remaining between them. The CDR3 is 15 residues long. Germline-derived CDR1 and CDR2 are LGHDT and YNNKEL (reference sequence). Measured with immunoSEQ multiplex PCR; TCRdb has only the in-frame clones, and not every one. The table has about 96,000 clones, 70% to 90% seen once; the top ten hold 1.5% to 2%. This sequence joins TRBV3-1 (or the pseudogene TRBV3-2) and TRBJ2-5; a possible D gene is TRBD2 (6 bases). The TCR originated in an adult in good health. Source: peripheral blood, taken on day 0 of AZD1222 vaccination. CDR3 bases: TGTGCCAGCAGTCGGGACTTTTCCCGACAAGAGACCCAGTACTTC. Protein sequence: CASSRDFSRQETQYF.